This is a list of T cell receptor beta chains from one sample in a study of blood T cell repertoires in COVID-19. Data came from immunoSEQ multiplex PCR; TCRdb stores just in-frame clones and leaves some out. The table lists over 70,000 clones, about 77% of them singletons, with roughly 6% in the top ten. The sample comprised peripheral blood. Receptor source: a man between 65 and 85 years old with COVID-19, enrolled during active disease. CDR3s include the opening cysteine and the closing phenylalanine or tryptophan. D genes are given only for firm matches. Some rows mark clone size as missing; the rest say once, few, many or name a class of expanded clone.

D	J	V	size	CDR3	DNA
TRBD1	TRBJ1-6	TRBV4-1	NA	CASSPTLQGTNSPLHF	TGCGCCAGCAGCCCAACGCTACAGGGGACAAATTCACCCCTCCACTTT
NA	TRBJ1-1	TRBV28	NA	CASRNGQPNTEAFF	TGTGCCAGCAGAAATGGACAGCCGAACACTGAAGCTTTCTTT
TRBD2	TRBJ2-3	TRBV7-8	many	CASSLRSGVYTDTQYF	TGTGCCAGCAGCTTACGCAGCGGGGTCTACACAGATACGCAGTATTTT
NA	TRBJ1-2	TRBV28	NA	CASSQMTDNYGYTF	TGTGCCAGCAGCCAAATGACAGATAACTATGGCTACACCTTC
TRBD1	TRBJ1-1	TRBV2	NA	CASSGEQGGLSEAFF	TGTGCCAGCAGTGGGGAACAGGGGGGTCTGAGTGAAGCTTTCTTT
NA	TRBJ1-2	TRBV4-1	NA	CASSQDRGRGWGYTF	TGCGCCAGCAGCCAAGATCGGGGGAGGGGTTGGGGCTACACCTTC
TRBD2	TRBJ2-2	TRBV5-5	few	CASIHAGVTGELFF	TGTGCCAGCATCCACGCGGGAGTAACCGGGGAGCTGTTTTTT
TRBD2	TRBJ2-4	TRBV28	few	CASRPRTSVGKNIQYF	TGTGCCAGCAGGCCTCGGACTAGCGTTGGGAAAAACATTCAGTACTTC
TRBD2	TRBJ2-1	TRBV18	NA	CASSLTSGSTNEQFF	TGTGCCAGCTCACTAACTAGCGGGAGCACCAATGAGCAGTTCTTC
TRBD1	TRBJ2-7	TRBV23-1	NA	CASSQSFGAWGTGGAYEQYF	TGCGCCAGCAGTCAATCGTTTGGTGCCTGGGGGACAGGGGGAGCCTACGAGCAGTACTTC
TRBD1	TRBJ2-5	TRBV4-3	once	CASSPTGVGTQYF	TGCGCCAGCAGCCCGACAGGGGTCGGGACCCAGTACTTC
TRBD1	TRBJ1-1	TRBV6-5	once	CASRPTGPNTEAFF	TGTGCCAGCAGGCCGACAGGGCCGAACACTGAAGCTTTCTTT
TRBD2	TRBJ2-2	TRBV9	NA	CASSVGVREGFGELFF	TGTGCCAGCAGCGTAGGTGTGCGGGAGGGCTTCGGGGAGCTGTTTTTT
NA	TRBJ1-2	TRBV6-5	NA	CASSVRTADGYTF	TGTGCCAGCAGCGTGCGGACAGCGGATGGCTACACCTTC